This TCR beta chain comes out of a study of cytomegalovirus exposure and HLA in healthy donors. Study-level points and caveats: Specificity of a few CMV-associated chains for CMV antigens was verified in vitro. There were some 150 TCR beta chains listed as cytomegalovirus-associated.

The method was immunoSEQ multiplex PCR; TCRdb's version includes in-frame clones alone and lacks a portion of them. Of about 280,000 clones detected, 85% to 90% appear once; the ten largest clones hold roughly 0.93%. With regard to this clone: Antigen: not known.

The sequence derives from a young woman in good health and CMV-seronegative. Sample: PBMCs.

The CDR3 DNA sequence: TGCAGTGCTACCCAAAACTACGAGCAGTACTTC. The encoded protein is CSATQNYEQYF. The V and J genes are TRBV20-1 and TRBJ2-7; D gene ambiguous. Trimming left V 4 bases short and J 3 bases short, with 7 bases between. The germline V gene encodes CDR1 DFQATT and CDR2 SNEGSKA (reference sequence). This CDR3 is 11 amino acids long.